This TCR beta chain was captured in a study of CD8+CD57+ T cells in acquired aplastic anemia. Patients selected for sequencing had displayed CD8+CD57+ cell expansion by flow cytometry. This clonotype has more than one count but fewer than ten. Its antigen is not known. Germline CDR1 and CDR2: LNHNV and YYDKDF (reference sequence). Trimming took 0 bases from V and 2 from J, leaving 11 bases between them. The CDR3 spans 16 residues. Using genomic DNA as the template, TCR beta VDJ and CDR3 profiling was carried out. TCRdb called the reads again in MiXCR, with one record for every CDR3 protein. Of around 17,000 distinct CDR3 sequences listed, approximately 38% are singletons. Regarding the study as a whole: Lower diversity marked CD8+CD57+ cells in patients, relative to total CD4+ and CD8+ pools. Statistical testing detected no significant gap in CD8+ Simpson's diversity between patients and controls.

Sequenced: CD8+CD57+ T cells sorted from PBMCs. Subset noted: bead-enriched CD8+CD57+ effector memory T cells from SAA patients. The clonotype comes from a human donor with aplastic anemia. This sequence joins TRBV15 and TRBJ2-1; weak D call: TRBD1 (5 bases). The CDR3 here is CATSRETRVPYNEQFF. Written as DNA, the CDR3 is TGTGCCACCAGCAGAGAGACCAGGGTCCCCTACAATGAGCAGTTCTTC. Complete variable domain (other parts from reference TRBV15 and TRBJ2-1): DAMVIQNPRYQVTQFGKPVTLSCSQTLNHNVMYWYQQKSSQAPKLLFHYYDKDFNNEADTPDNFQSRRPNTSFCFLDIRSPGLGDTAMYLCATSRETRVPYNEQFFGPGTRLTVL.